Each of the 22 T cell receptor beta chains below was sequenced from the same sample in a study of Graves' ophthalmopathy and Graves' hyperthyroidism. RNA transcripts yielded amplified TCR beta CDR3 regions. HTBI primers were used in a first-round RT-PCR, which preceded a second-round multiplex PCR. TCRdb re-called the multiplex PCR reads through MiXCR, storing one row per CDR3 protein. Of about 390,000 distinct CDR3 sequences in the sample, 15% to 19% are singletons; the top ten hold approximately 7%. Sequences were obtained from peripheral blood. These TCRs come from a woman aged 18-29 years with stable Graves' hyperthyroidism.

The chain combines TRBV3-1 with TRBJ2-7; 9 bases are shared with TRBD2. Trimming cost V 4 bases and J 2 bases; bases outside gene matches: 9. CDR1 is LGHDT, CDR2 YNNKEL, per germline (reference sequence). There are 16 residues in the CDR3. DNA for the CDR3: TGTGCCAGCAGCCCCGCAGGGGCTAGCGGGGCCTACGAGCAGTACTTC. It translates to CASSPAGASGAYEQYF.

This clonotype was seen ten or more times. The chain carries TRBV6-2 or TRBV6-3 and TRBJ2-5; D perhaps matches TRBD2 (6 bases). CDR1 is MNHEY and CDR2 is SVGEGT in the germline V gene. The CDR3 has 16 amino acids. V was cut by 4 bases and J by 2 bases, with 17 bases left in between. CDR3: CASSFPPMAGQETQYF. CDR3 DNA: TGTGCCAGCAGTTTCCCGCCAATGGCGGGGCAAGAGACCCAGTACTTC.

This clonotype came up many times. This chain uses TRBV27 with TRBJ2-4, with a weak D call TRBD1 (6 bases). V lost 4 bases to trimming and J lost 6 bases, with 16 bases between them. CDR1 and CDR2 from the germline V gene are MNHEY and SMNVEV (reference sequence). There are 15 residues in the CDR3. This chain's CDR3 is CASSSTGTHPNIQYF. CDR3 in DNA: TGTGCCAGCAGTTCGACCGGGACACACCCAAACATTCAGTACTTC.

Only a few counts were recorded for this clonotype. The CDR3 loop is CASSFDSQSYEQYF. CDR3 nucleotide sequence: TGTGCCAGCAGCTTCGACAGTCAATCCTACGAGCAGTACTTC. The genes are TRBV7-9 and TRBJ2-7; D is possibly TRBD1 (5 bases). The CDR3 covers 14 residues. Deletions cut 3 bases from V and 1 base from J, with 10 bases between. Per the germline V gene, CDR1 is SEHNR and CDR2 is FQNEAQ (reference sequence).

This chain joins TRBV6-1 and TRBJ2-2; the D gene is possibly TRBD2 (6 bases). Trimming pared 8 bases from V and 3 bases from J, leaving 10 bases between. This CDR3 spans 13 amino acids. Germline V CDR1 and CDR2: MNHNS, SASEGT. The CDR3 is CASRDSYTGELFF. The CDR3 nucleotides are TGTGCCAGCCGGGACTCCTACACCGGGGAGCTGTTTTTT.

This clonotype showed up many times. The chain uses TRBV7-2 and TRBJ2-2; D gene ambiguous. CDR3 length: 16 residues. V lost 0 bases, J lost 1 base, and 9 bases lay in between. Germline loops: CDR1 SGHTA, CDR2 FQGNSA. This CDR3 is CASSLARTENTGELFF. The DNA of the CDR3 is TGTGCCAGCAGCTTAGCGAGGACGGAGAACACCGGGGAGCTGTTTTTT.

Note on this clonotype: A much bigger clone sits one base away, suggesting this may be a read error. The chain is built from TRBV6-1 and TRBJ1-5; the D gene is possibly TRBD1 (6 bases). CDR3 length equals 14 residues. CDR1 and CDR2 (germline): MNHNS, SASEGT. The CDR3 coding sequence is TGTGCCAGCAGTGACAGGGGAAGCAATCAGCACCAGCATTTT. Protein sequence: CASSDRGSNQHQHF.

This clonotype was counted at least ten times. The V and J genes are TRBV12-3 or TRBV12-4 and TRBJ2-7; no definite D call. The CDR3 is 12 amino acids. V shed 2 bases and J shed 5 bases, with 7 bases lying between them. The CDR3 reads CASSLMGNEQYF. The CDR3 coding sequence is TGTGCCAGCAGTTTAATGGGGAACGAGCAGTACTTC.

This clonotype was seen many times. This chain connects TRBV27 to TRBJ2-7, with 8 bases matching TRBD2. With V trimmed by 5 bases and J by 4 bases, 7 bases remained unmatched. Looked up from germline, CDR1 is MNHEY and CDR2 is SMNVEV (reference sequence). The CDR3 contains 14 residues. The CDR3 DNA is TGTGCCAGCAGTCCCTCCGGGAGGGCGTACGAGCAGTACTTC. This encodes CASSPSGRAYEQYF.

The gene calls are TRBV14 and TRBJ2-2; D ambiguous. The CDR3 loop spans 14 amino acids. CDR1 SGHDN and CDR2 FVKESK come from the germline V gene. V lost 3 bases and J 4 bases, leaving 9 bases between the germline ends. This CDR3 is CASSQYSGTGELFF. The CDR3 bases are TGTGCCAGCAGCCAGTATTCGGGCACCGGGGAGCTGTTTTTT.

This clonotype was counted at least ten times. The rearrangement links TRBV5-1 to TRBJ1-5; D gene ambiguous. The CDR3 covers 15 residues. V was shortened by 1 base and J by 6 bases, with 14 bases between the two germline ends. Germline-derived CDR1 and CDR2 are SGHRS and YFSETQ. The CDR3 region has the DNA TGCGCCAGCAGCTTGTATGGTAGGGTTGGTCAGCCCCAGCATTTT. It codes for CASSLYGRVGQPQHF. Complete variable domain (other parts from reference TRBV5-1 and TRBJ1-5): KAGVTQTPRYLIKTRGQQVTLSCSPISGHRSVSWYQQTPGQGLQFLFEYFSETQRNKGNFPGRFSGRQFSNSRSEMNVSTLELGDSALYLCASSLYGRVGQPQHFGDGTRLSIL.

There are many counts of this clonotype. This chain links TRBV20-1 with TRBJ2-5; weak D call: TRBD2 (5 bases). CDR1 is DFQATT and CDR2 is SNEGSKA in the germline V gene (reference sequence). The length of the CDR3 is 15 residues. V lost 1 base and J lost 1, with 13 bases in between. Written as DNA, the CDR3 is TGCAGTGCTAGAGTTAGTAGCGACCTCCAAGAGACCCAGTACTTC. Amino acid sequence: CSARVSSDLQETQYF.

With regard to this clonotype: Given a much more abundant clone one base away, this may be a read error. The rearrangement links TRBV27 to TRBJ1-1; a possible D gene is TRBD1 (6 bases). The length of the CDR3 is 13 residues. Germline V lookup: CDR1 MNHEY, CDR2 SMNVEV (reference sequence). DNA of the CDR3: TGTGCCAGCAGTATCCCGGACAGTCCTGAAGCTTGCTTT. Translated: CASSIPDSPEACF.

This clonotype turned up a few times. V is TRBV7-9 and J is TRBJ2-5; the D gene is possibly TRBD1 (5 bases). This CDR3 is built from 14 residues. Germline CDR1 SEHNR, CDR2 FQNEAQ (reference sequence). The V gene lost 3 bases and the J gene lost 0 bases, with 8 bases spanning the gap. The CDR3: CASSFRTNQETQYF. The CDR3 DNA is TGTGCCAGCAGCTTCCGGACAAACCAAGAGACCCAGTACTTC.

This clonotype was observed a handful of times. An end of the junction does not agree with germline; a read error may underlie this. The chain combines TRBV18 with TRBJ1-1, with 8 bases aligning to TRBD1. Germline V gives CDR1 KGHSH, CDR2 LQKENI. There are 12 residues in the CDR3. The CDR3: CASSPQGVEAFF. The CDR3 DNA sequence: TGTGCCAGCTCGCCACAGGGGGTGGAGGCTTTCTTT.

This clonotype showed up many times. The CDR3 is CASSQVFKGSPTGYTF. The CDR3 nucleotides read TGCGCCAGCAGCCAAGTCTTTAAGGGAAGCCCCACTGGCTACACCTTC. This chain connects TRBV4-1 to TRBJ1-2, with D unclear. Trimming pared 1 base from V and 7 bases from J, leaving 19 bases between. This CDR3 is built from 16 residues. CDR1 and CDR2 from the germline V gene are MGHRA and YSYEKL.

This clonotype was seen at least ten times. The genes are TRBV7-8 and TRBJ1-5; possible D gene TRBD1, 5 bases. The CDR3 extends over 16 amino acids. Per the germline V gene, CDR1 is SGHVS and CDR2 is FQNEAQ. V gave up 4 bases and J gave up 3 bases, with 16 bases separating them. The CDR3 protein is CASSSRRTSPNQPQHF. CDR3 coding DNA: TGTGCCAGCAGCTCCCGACGGACAAGCCCCAATCAGCCCCAGCATTTT.

The V and J genes are TRBV29-1 and TRBJ2-5; 8 bases fit TRBD2. Germline V gives CDR1 SQVTM, CDR2 ANQGSEA. CDR3 length: 13 residues. With V trimmed by 6 bases and J by 5 bases, 8 bases remained unmatched. This CDR3 reads CSVGRASEETQYF. In DNA, the CDR3 is TGCAGCGTCGGGAGGGCGAGTGAGGAGACCCAGTACTTC. Full variable domain (outside the CDR3, taken from reference TRBV29-1 and TRBJ2-5): SAVISQKPSRDICQRGTSLTIQCQVDSQVTMMFWYRQQPGQSLTLIATANQGSEATYESGFVIDKFPISRPNLTFSTLTVSNMSPEDSSIYLCSVGRASEETQYFGPGTRLLVL.

The rearrangement links TRBV2 to TRBJ1-6; D is possibly TRBD1 (6 bases). Germline-derived CDR1 and CDR2 are SNHLY and FYNNEI. CDR3 size: 13 residues. Trimming pared 7 bases from V and 7 bases from J, leaving 11 bases between. CDR3 residues: CASKNRGNSPLHF. CDR3 nucleotide sequence: TGTGCCAGCAAAAATAGGGGGAATTCACCCCTCCACTTT.

This clonotype has just a few counts. The rearrangement uses TRBV11-2 and TRBJ2-5; D is perhaps TRBD1 (6 bases). The V end was cut by 5 bases, the J end by 2 bases, with 15 bases between. CDR1 and CDR2 from the germline V gene are SGHAT and FQNNGV. The CDR3 is made up of 15 amino acids. CDR3 bases: TGTGCCAGCAGCCGGCGGACAGCACGACAAGAGACCCAGTACTTC. It translates to CASSRRTARQETQYF.

V is TRBV7-2 and J is TRBJ1-3, with D possibly being TRBD1 (6 bases). Germline lookup yields CDR1 SGHTA and CDR2 FQGNSA. The CDR3 contains 15 residues. Trimming removed 4 bases from V and 4 bases from J, with 14 bases in between. The CDR3 spells CASSSNPGAGNTIYF. CDR3 in DNA: TGTGCCAGCAGCTCAAATCCAGGGGCGGGAAACACCATATATTTT. Looking up the rest from reference TRBV7-2 and TRBJ1-3 gives the full variable domain: GAGVSQSPSNKVTEKGKDVELRCDPISGHTALYWYRQSLGQGLEFLIYFQGNSAPDKSGLPSDRFSAERTGGSVSTLTIQRTQQEDSAVYLCASSSNPGAGNTIYFGEGSWLTVV.

This clonotype has at least ten counts. J is TRBJ1-3 and V is TRBV7-8; 7 nucleotides align to TRBD1. V lost 2 bases and J lost 1; bases outside the gene matches: 2. CDR3 length: 15 amino acids. Germline lookup yields CDR1 SGHVS and CDR2 FQNEAQ. CDR3 amino acids: CASSLQTGSGNTIYF. The CDR3 DNA reads TGTGCCAGCAGCTTACAGACAGGGTCTGGAAACACCATATATTTT.